What follows are 17 T cell receptor beta chains derived from one specimen sequenced in a study of shared clonotypes between healthy human individuals. Assay used: immunoSEQ multiplex PCR; TCRdb lists only in-frame clones, some missing. Here the sample spans 100,000 or so clones, roughly 50% being singletons. The sequenced sample was PBMCs. The receptors were gathered from a woman aged 40 to 50 in good health. Some clones in this sample may be carry-over from other donors' samples.

This clone was counted between two and nine times. The chain uses TRBV29-1 and TRBJ2-3, with TRBD2 matching 8 bases. The V gene's germline CDR1 is SQVTM and CDR2 ANQGSEA. CDR3 length: 13 residues. V shed 6 bases, J shed 4 bases, and the junction held 6 bases outside the gene matches. CDR3 coding DNA: TGCAGCGTGCAGCGGGAGCCCCCAGATACGCAGTATTTT. It codes for CSVQREPPDTQYF.

This clone was counted only a few times. This sequence joins TRBV18 and TRBJ1-3; D unclear. The CDR3 extends over 14 amino acids. V lost 5 bases, J lost 0 bases, and 8 bases lay in between. Germline CDR1 and CDR2: KGHSH and LQKENI. CDR3 nucleotides: TGTGCCAGCTCAGCAGGTACCTCTGGAAACACCATATATTTT. The encoded protein is CASSAGTSGNTIYF.

The chain carries TRBV13 and TRBJ2-2; D unresolved. V lost 3 bases, J lost 5 bases, and 13 bases lay in between. The CDR3 is 15 residues long. Germline assignment: CDR1 PRHDT and CDR2 FYEKMQ (reference sequence). The CDR3, as DNA: TGTGCCAGCAGCTTCGCCTCGAGGTGGACCGGGGAGCTGTTTTTT. It encodes CASSFASRWTGELFF.

This clone was detected ten times or more. The rearrangement joins TRBV30 to TRBJ1-1; a possible D gene is TRBD1 (5 bases). V lost 0 bases, J lost 11 bases, and 13 bases lay in between. Germline V gene data show CDR1 as GTSNPN and CDR2 as SVGIG (reference sequence). The CDR3 consists of 12 residues. CDR3 residues: CAWSVRGGEAFF. DNA for the CDR3: TGTGCCTGGAGTGTACGGGGAGGGGAGGCTTTCTTT.

This rearrangement joins TRBV6-1 to TRBJ2-7, with 10 bases fitting TRBD2. CDR1 and CDR2 from the germline V gene are MNHNS and SASEGT. V lost 5 bases, J lost 4 bases, and 8 bases stayed unmatched. CDR3 length equals 15 residues. The CDR3 reads CASSWRSSGGYEQYF. The CDR3 DNA reads as TGTGCCAGCAGTTGGCGATCTAGCGGGGGTTACGAGCAGTACTTC.

This clone came up a few times. This chain uses TRBV28 with TRBJ2-5, with 15 bases aligning to TRBD2. The end of the DNA aligns better with TRBJ2-7, so the J call may be wrong. The CDR3 extends over 15 amino acids. CDR1 and CDR2 from the germline V gene are MDHEN and SYDVKM. The CDR3 loop reads CASSRGTSGRYEQYF. Written as DNA, the CDR3 is TGTGCCAGCAGTCGCGGGACTAGCGGGAGGTACGAGCAGTACTTC.

The chain has TRBV7-3 and TRBJ2-3, with 7 bases lining up with TRBD2. Germline lookup yields CDR1 SGHTA and CDR2 FQGTGA. Germline trimming cut 5 bases from V and 6 bases from J; bases unmatched to any gene: 11. The length of the CDR3 is 15 residues. The CDR3 reads CASSPRGGSSDTQYF. CDR3 DNA sequence: TGTGCCAGCAGCCCGCGGGGAGGGTCTAGTGATACGCAGTATTTT.

This clone appeared a few times. The chain has TRBV5-8 and TRBJ1-1; tentative D call: TRBD1 (6 bases). CDR1 and CDR2 from the germline V gene are SGHTS and YDEGEE. The V gene lost 4 bases and the J gene lost 0 bases, with 25 bases spanning the gap. This CDR3 comprises 19 residues. The CDR3 loop is CASSTQATGSYFMNTEAFF. In DNA form, the CDR3 reads TGTGCCAGCAGCACCCAGGCAACAGGGTCCTATTTTATGAACACTGAAGCTTTCTTT.

This clone came up a few times. This rearrangement joins TRBV30 to TRBJ1-2, with D possibly TRBD1 on 6 matching bases. Germline CDR1 is GTSNPN and CDR2 is SVGIG (reference sequence). This CDR3 has 13 amino acids. The ends were cut back, 5 bases at V and 4 bases at J, with 14 bases in the middle. The CDR3: CAWGFSGAYGYTF. DNA for the CDR3: TGTGCCTGGGGTTTCTCAGGGGCCTATGGCTACACCTTC.

The CDR3 DNA follows: TGTGCCATCAGTGAGTCGTCTGGGCAAAATGAGCAGTTCTTC. This gives the protein CAISESSGQNEQFF. The chain carries TRBV10-3 and TRBJ2-1; no clear D gene. Looked up from germline, CDR1 is ENHRY and CDR2 is SYGVKD. There are 14 residues in the CDR3. The V end lost 0 bases, the J end lost 7 bases, and 10 bases lay between the germline ends.

The V call is TRBV30, the J call TRBJ2-5; tentative D call: TRBD1 (6 bases). The J call is in doubt because the DNA end fits TRBJ2-7 better. The CDR3 totals 12 residues. Germline loops: CDR1 GTSNPN, CDR2 SVGIG (reference sequence). The CDR3 DNA follows: TGTGCCTGGAGTGCCCAGGGGTACGAGCAGTACTTC. Its translation is CAWSAQGYEQYF.

The chain couples TRBV27 to TRBJ2-5; 7 nucleotides agree with TRBD1. Germline-derived CDR1 and CDR2 are MNHEY and SMNVEV (reference sequence). The length of the CDR3 is 16 residues. The J segment lost 1 base and the V segment lost 4 bases, leaving 9 bases of the junction unmatched. The CDR3 loop reads CASSSQTGHFQETQYF. CDR3 bases: TGTGCCAGCAGTTCCCAGACAGGGCACTTCCAAGAGACCCAGTACTTC.

V gene TRBV30 combines with J gene TRBJ2-3, with D possibly TRBD1 on 5 matching bases. Trimming shortened V by 8 bases and J by 0 bases, and 12 bases separated the two germline ends. CDR1 is GTSNPN, CDR2 SVGIG, per germline (reference sequence). This CDR3 spans 13 amino acids. The CDR3 bases are TGTGCCCTTTTGCAGGGCAGCACAGATACGCAGTATTTT. Its translation is CALLQGSTDTQYF.

This clone was found a few times. The chain has TRBV7-6 and TRBJ1-3; unclear D gene. This CDR3 has 14 residues. Germline lookup yields CDR1 SGHVS and CDR2 FNYEAQ. V was clipped by 4 bases and J by 2 bases, with 9 bases between them. The chain's CDR3 is CASSSQSAGNTIYF. The CDR3 region has the DNA TGTGCCAGCAGCTCACAGAGTGCTGGAAACACCATATATTTT.

This clone has only one observation. This may come from a read error, since a much larger clone is one base off. V and J are TRBV7-8 and TRBJ1-1; 7 bases match TRBD1. J was trimmed by 0 bases and V by 3 bases; bases with no gene match: 1. This CDR3 comprises 14 residues. Germline assignment: CDR1 SGHVS and CDR2 FQNEAQ. CDR3 sequence reads: CASSLTGLNTEAFF. Here the CDR3 DNA reads TGTGCCAGCAGCTTGACAGGGCTGAACACTGAAGCTTTCTTT.

The rearrangement joins TRBV7-9 to TRBJ1-1; TRBD1 is a possible D gene (6 bases). CDR1 and CDR2 from the germline V gene are SEHNR and FQNEAQ (reference sequence). This CDR3 spans 16 amino acids. Between the trimmed V and J ends, which lost 2 bases and 10 bases, there was a span of 23 bases. The CDR3 nucleotides are TGTGCCAGCAGCTTACCCGCCGGGTTGCCAGGGGAAGGAGCTTTCTTT. Protein: CASSLPAGLPGEGAFF.

The DNA for the CDR3 is TGCGCCAGCAGCTTGGGACCGGTCACAGATACGCAGTATTTT. Amino acids: CASSLGPVTDTQYF. The V and J genes are TRBV5-1 and TRBJ2-3, with D unresolved. V gave up 0 bases and J gave up 2 bases, with 7 bases separating them. This CDR3 comprises 14 residues. Germline V gene lookup returns CDR1 SGHRS and CDR2 YFSETQ.